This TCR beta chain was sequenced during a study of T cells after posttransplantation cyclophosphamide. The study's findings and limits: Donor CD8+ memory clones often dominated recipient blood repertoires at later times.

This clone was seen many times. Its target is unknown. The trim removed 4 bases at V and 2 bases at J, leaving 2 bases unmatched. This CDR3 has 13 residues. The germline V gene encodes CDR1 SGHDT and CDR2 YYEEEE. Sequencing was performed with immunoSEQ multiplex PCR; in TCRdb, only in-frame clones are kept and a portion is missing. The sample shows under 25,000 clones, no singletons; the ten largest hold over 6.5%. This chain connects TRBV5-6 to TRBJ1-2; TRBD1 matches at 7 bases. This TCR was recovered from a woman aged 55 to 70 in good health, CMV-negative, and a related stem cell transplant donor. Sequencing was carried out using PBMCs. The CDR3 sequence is CASSPRGNYGYTF. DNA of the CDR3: TGTGCCAGCAGCCCCAGGGGGAACTATGGCTACACCTTC.